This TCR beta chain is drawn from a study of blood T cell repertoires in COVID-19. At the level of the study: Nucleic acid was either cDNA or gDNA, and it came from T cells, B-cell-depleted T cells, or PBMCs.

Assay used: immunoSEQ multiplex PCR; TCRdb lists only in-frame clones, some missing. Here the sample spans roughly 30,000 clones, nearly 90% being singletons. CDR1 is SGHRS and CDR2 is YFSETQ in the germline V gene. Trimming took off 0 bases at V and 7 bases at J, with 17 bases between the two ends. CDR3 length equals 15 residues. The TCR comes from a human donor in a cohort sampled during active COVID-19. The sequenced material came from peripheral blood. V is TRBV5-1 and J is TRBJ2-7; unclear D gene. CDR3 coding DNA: TGCGCCAGCAGCTTGGACACTAACCCCACTGAGGAGCAGTACTTC. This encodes CASSLDTNPTEEQYF. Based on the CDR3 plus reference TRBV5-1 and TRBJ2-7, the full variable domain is KAGVTQTPRYLIKTRGQQVTLSCSPISGHRSVSWYQQTPGQGLQFLFEYFSETQRNKGNFPGRFSGRQFSNSRSEMNVSTLELGDSALYLCASSLDTNPTEEQYFGPGTRLTVT.